This note documents a single T cell receptor (beta chain) sequence. This clonotype was detected only a few times. Its target antigen remains unknown. Base quality data are lacking; no much larger clone is found one base away. The sample comes from a study of T-cell memory formation after mild COVID-19 (dated by TCRdb to the early 2020s). Turning to the overall study: TCR sequence clusters from the two donors were largely donor specific. In a couple of donors, T-cell clones that expanded and contracted after mild COVID-19 were tracked by sequencing TCRalpha and TCRbeta repertoires over time. Two young, previously healthy adult volunteers, one female and one male, were included in the cohort.

There are 13 amino acids in the CDR3, from cysteine to phenylalanine inclusive. The read is trimmed to its CDR3 DNA, 39 bases read in frame from base 1. The V end loses 8 bases and the J end loses 5 bases, and a stretch of 15 bases separates them. Sequences MNHEY (CDR1) and SVGEGT (CDR2) are obtained from the germline V gene. The full study reports these points: Some responding clones were detected in pre-infection memory, suggesting pre-existing cross-reactive memory T cells joined the SARS-CoV-2 response. SARS-CoV-2 specificity of the second-wave clones peaking on day 37 was not confirmed. Clones contracting from day 15 to 85 had balanced CD4/CD8 phenotypes, while a second wave expanding from day 15 to 37 was biased towards CD4+. Contracting CD4+ clones were located mainly in the CM and EM memory subsets, whereas CD8+ clones were found to be enriched in EMRA. The study included only a couple of mild cases, and larger cohorts that include severe cases with pre-infection samples were judged to be necessary.

Ficoll-Paque density gradient centrifugation was used to isolate PBMCs. The instrument was an Illumina NovaSeq 6000. TCRalpha and TCRbeta cDNA libraries were constructed by 5'RACE with constant-segment primers, with sample barcodes and unique molecular identifiers being introduced. RNA was extracted from every sample with Trizol reagent. Amplification of the libraries took two PCR steps, and the second step added a second sample barcode plus Illumina TruSeq adapters. Libraries were sequenced on an Illumina NovaSeq with 2 x 150 bp paired-end reads. Per the original workflow: Reads were demultiplexed and collapsed into UMI-guided consensus sequences with migec v1.2.7. Using mixcr v2.1.11, UMI consensuses were aligned to TRA and TRB V and J templates and then assembled into clonotypes. Clonotypes were classified as expanded or contracted when called significant by both edgeR and NoisET, with noise models trained on biological replicates. For edgeR calls, the thresholds were a false discovery rate-adjusted p below 0.01 and a log2 fold-change of 1. As an exploratory analysis of dynamics, max-normalized trajectories of the 1000 most abundant clonotypes were examined by PCA with hierarchical clustering. Each responding clone was given a CD4 or CD8 phenotype based on the CD4+ and CD8+ repertoires, which had been sequenced separately. Clones were called with MiXCR by TCRdb after fastp trimmed the public reads at Q25, and only in-frame beta chains were retained. Here each entry gathers all rows of one CDR3 protein and keeps the most common genes and DNA. Here the V and J calls rest on TCRdb's processing, not on the authors' analysis. A total of more than 150,000 distinct CDR3 sequences appear in this sample, 20% to 25% of them only once. The ten top clones hold about 23% of the sample.

The rearrangement joined TRBV6-2 or TRBV6-3 to TRBJ1-1, and possibly TRBD1, on 5 matching bases. The receptor's source is an adult woman who had mild COVID-19 (a few samples of this study predate the infection). The sample titles of this study are shuffled in the database, so cell type and time point are left out; the donor was told from shared clones. The specimen was PBMCs or a T cell subset sorted from them (not recorded which). The CDR3 region has the sequence CASADGGWTEAFF. The DNA is TGTGCCAGCGCCGACGGGGGTTGGACTGAAGCTTTCTTT.